A single sample gave rise to the 11 T cell receptor beta chains below, sequenced in a study of blood T cell repertoires in COVID-19. Repertoires were generated with immunoSEQ multiplex PCR, while TCRdb's copy carries only in-frame clones and drops some. This sample carries roughly 120,000 clones, over 60% of them seen once, and the ten largest clones take about a sixth. The specimen was peripheral blood. The receptors shown here come from a woman of 80 years or more with active or convalescent COVID-19.

This clone was detected only a few times. V and J are TRBV19 and TRBJ1-5, with 9 bases lining up with TRBD1. The germline CDR1 and CDR2 sequences are LNHDA and SQIVND (reference sequence). The CDR3 runs to 14 residues. J was trimmed by 5 bases and V by 7 bases; bases with no gene match: 6. CDR3 residues: CASNPGQGHQPQHF. CDR3 DNA: TGTGCCAGTAACCCGGGACAGGGACATCAGCCCCAGCATTTT.

This chain connects TRBV5-5 to TRBJ2-2; 10 bases align to TRBD2. Germline V CDR1 and CDR2: SGHKS, YYEKEE (reference sequence). After removal of 4 bases from V and 2 bases from J, the junction contained 5 bases not matched to a gene. There are 16 residues in the CDR3. The CDR3 is CASSGGLAENTGELFF. The CDR3 DNA sequence: TGTGCCAGCAGCGGCGGACTAGCGGAAAACACCGGGGAGCTGTTTTTT.

The V and J genes are TRBV5-5 and TRBJ1-3; a possible D gene is TRBD1 (5 bases). The CDR3 sequence is 15 residues long. The germline V and J ends were trimmed by 0 bases and 0 bases, with 7 bases remaining between them. Per the germline V gene, CDR1 is SGHKS and CDR2 is YYEKEE (reference sequence). The CDR3 DNA follows: TGTGCCAGCAGCTTGGTTGGGGCCTCTGGAAACACCATATATTTT. It translates to CASSLVGASGNTIYF.

This clone was detected only a few times. Other DNA sequences from this sample encode an identical CDR3 as well. V is TRBV2 and J is TRBJ1-5, with D maybe TRBD1 (6 bases). Germline lookup yields CDR1 SNHLY and CDR2 FYNNEI. Trimming removed 0 bases from V and 5 bases from J, with 8 bases in between. The CDR3 is 14 amino acids. CDR3 in DNA: TGTGCCAGCAGTGAAGCATCAGGGGATCAGCCCCAGCATTTT. Protein: CASSEASGDQPQHF.

The chain is built from TRBV7-3 and TRBJ2-1; TRBD2 matches 9 bases. The CDR3 has 15 amino acids. V lost 5 bases and J lost 0; bases outside the gene matches: 2. Germline CDR1 and CDR2: SGHTA and FQGTGA. The CDR3 DNA reads TGTGCCAGCAGCCCGACTAGCGGCTCCTACAATGAGCAGTTCTTC. It specifies CASSPTSGSYNEQFF.

The V and J genes are TRBV6-2 or TRBV6-3 and TRBJ2-1; D perhaps matches TRBD2 (6 bases). V was pared by 5 bases and J by 0 bases, with 14 bases between. The germline gives CDR1 MNHEY, CDR2 SVGEGT. The CDR3 is 16 amino acids. The CDR3 DNA sequence: TGTGCCAGCAGTCCGACGACTAGTCTCTCCTACAATGAGCAGTTCTTC. It encodes CASSPTTSLSYNEQFF.

The chain recombines TRBV6-5 with TRBJ1-2; weak D call: TRBD1 (6 bases). The V and J ends lost 10 bases and 3 bases respectively, with 21 bases between them. Germline values: CDR1 MNHEY, CDR2 SVGAGI. The CDR3 consists of 15 residues. CDR3 protein: CATRNLWGHYYGYTF. CDR3 bases: TGTGCCACGAGGAACCTTTGGGGACACTACTATGGCTACACCTTC.

The CDR3 is CSVEDRQGEFF. The CDR3 region has the DNA TGCAGCGTTGAAGATCGACAGGGAGAGTTCTTC. The V gene is TRBV29-1, the J gene TRBJ2-1; TRBD1 matches at 7 bases. Germline-derived CDR1 and CDR2 are SQVTM and ANQGSEA. The junction had 4 bases not matched to a gene; V was cut back by 0 bases and J by 14 bases. The CDR3 length is 11 residues.

The rearrangement links TRBV30 to TRBJ1-4; 11 bases line up with TRBD1. CDR3 length equals 14 residues. V lost 4 bases and J lost 7; bases outside the gene matches: 5. From germline, CDR1 is GTSNPN and CDR2 SVGIG (reference sequence). The CDR3 spells CAWTPGQGVEKLFF. DNA for the CDR3: TGTGCCTGGACGCCGGGACAGGGGGTTGAAAAACTGTTTTTT.

CDR3 protein: CASSLQPGLSAYEQYF. CDR3 in DNA: TGCGCCAGCAGCTTGCAACCGGGACTGAGCGCCTACGAGCAGTACTTC. The rearrangement uses TRBV5-1 and TRBJ2-7, with D perhaps TRBD2 (6 bases). Looked up from germline, CDR1 is SGHRS and CDR2 is YFSETQ. The CDR3 covers 16 residues. Trimming removed 1 base from V and 2 bases from J, with 16 bases in between.

J is TRBJ1-1 and V is TRBV21-1. TRBV21-1 is designated a pseudogene. The CDR3 runs to 14 residues. The CDR3 reads CASSKAEENTEAFF. In nucleotides, the CDR3 is TGTGCCAGCAGCAAAGCTGAGGAGAACACTGAAGCTTTCTTT.